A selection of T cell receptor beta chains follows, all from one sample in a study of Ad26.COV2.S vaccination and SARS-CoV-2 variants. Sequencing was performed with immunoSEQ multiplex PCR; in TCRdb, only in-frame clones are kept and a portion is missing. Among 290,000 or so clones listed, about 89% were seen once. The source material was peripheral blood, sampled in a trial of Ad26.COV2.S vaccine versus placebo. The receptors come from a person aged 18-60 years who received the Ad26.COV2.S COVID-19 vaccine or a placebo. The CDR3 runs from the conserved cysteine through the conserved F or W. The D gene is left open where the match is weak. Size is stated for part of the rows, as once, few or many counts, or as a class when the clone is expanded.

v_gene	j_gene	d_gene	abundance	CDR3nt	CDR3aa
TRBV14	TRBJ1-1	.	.	TGTGCCAGCAGCCAAGTCAGGGGTGGAGGCACTGAAGCTTTCTTT	CASSQVRGGGTEAFF
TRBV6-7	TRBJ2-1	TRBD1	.	TGTGCCAGCAGTTCCGTCCCGGGACAGGGGCTCAATGAGCAGTTCTTC	CASSSVPGQGLNEQFF
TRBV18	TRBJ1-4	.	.	TGTGCCAGCTCCCGCTCGGGGGGGAGTGAAAAACTGTTTTTT	CASSRSGGSEKLFF
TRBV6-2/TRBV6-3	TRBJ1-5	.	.	TGTGCCAGCAGCCTCAGAAATCAGCCCCAGCATTTT	CASSLRNQPQHF
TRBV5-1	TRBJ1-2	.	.	TGCGCCAGCAGGCTCGTTTTTAGAGGGTCTGGGTATGGCTACACCTTC	CASRLVFRGSGYGYTF
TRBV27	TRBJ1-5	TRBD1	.	TGTGCCAGCAGGAGCAGGGGGAGCGGCAATCAGCCCCAGCATTTT	CASRSRGSGNQPQHF
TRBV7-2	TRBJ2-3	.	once	TGTGCCAGCAGCTTCAGGGGAACAGATACGCAGTATTTT	CASSFRGTDTQYF
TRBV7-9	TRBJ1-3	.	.	TGTGCCAGCAGCGTTGGGGGTCAGGGAAGATCGGGAAACACCATATATTTT	CASSVGGQGRSGNTIYF
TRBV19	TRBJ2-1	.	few	TGTGCCTCCCAGAGAGGGGGGCTCTACAATGAGCAGTTCTTC	CASQRGGLYNEQFF
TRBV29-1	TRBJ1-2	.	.	TGCAGCGCCTGGGACTCCCGGGGCTATGGCTACACCTTC	CSAWDSRGYGYTF
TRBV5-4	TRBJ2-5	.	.	TGTGCCAGCAGCCCCTCCCCGGCTCGTGGATGGGAGACCCAGTACTTC	CASSPSPARGWETQYF
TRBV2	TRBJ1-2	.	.	TGTGCCAGCAGCCCCTACAACGACTACACCTTC	CASSPYNDYTF
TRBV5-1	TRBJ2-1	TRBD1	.	TGCGCCAGCACATGGACAGGAAGCTCCTACAATGAGCAGTTCTTC	CASTWTGSSYNEQFF
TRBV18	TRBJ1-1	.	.	TGTGCCAGCTCACCACCTGGGGTTTTCGTCACTGAAGCTTTCTTT	CASSPPGVFVTEAFF
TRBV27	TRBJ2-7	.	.	TGTGCCAGCAGTTTAGGAGGATCCTACGAGCAGTACTTC	CASSLGGSYEQYF
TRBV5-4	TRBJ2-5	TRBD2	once	TGTGCCAGCAGGAGACTAGCGGGGGGGCGACAAGAGACCCAGTACTTC	CASRRLAGGRQETQYF
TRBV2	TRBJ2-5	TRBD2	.	TGTGCCAGCAGTGACCTCGGGGGGGAAGAGACCCAGTACTTC	CASSDLGGEETQYF
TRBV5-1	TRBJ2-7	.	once	TGCGCCAGCAGCTTCCGGCAGGATTCCTACGAGCAGTACTTC	CASSFRQDSYEQYF
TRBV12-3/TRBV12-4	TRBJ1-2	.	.	TGTGCCAGCACTTTTGACAGGACGGGTGGCTACACCTTC	CASTFDRTGGYTF
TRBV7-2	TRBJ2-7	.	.	TGTGCCAGCAGCTTATTCCCTAGCCCCTCCTACGAGCAGTACTTC	CASSLFPSPSYEQYF
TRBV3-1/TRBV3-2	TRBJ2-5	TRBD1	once	TGTGCCAGCAGCCAAAGCCGGACAGGGGACTACCAAGAGACCCAGTACTTC	CASSQSRTGDYQETQYF
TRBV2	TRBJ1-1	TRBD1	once	TGTGCCAGCAATATAGAACAGGGGACCACTGAAGCTTTCTTT	CASNIEQGTTEAFF
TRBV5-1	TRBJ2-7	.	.	TGCGCCAGCACGAACAGTCCCAACACTCCCTACGAGCAGTACTTC	CASTNSPNTPYEQYF
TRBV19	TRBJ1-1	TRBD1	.	TGTGCCAGTCGGACAGGGATGAACACTGAAGCTTTCTTT	CASRTGMNTEAFF
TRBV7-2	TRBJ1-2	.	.	TGTGCCAGCAGCCCGGATAGCGCTTTGCGGGGCTACACCTTC	CASSPDSALRGYTF
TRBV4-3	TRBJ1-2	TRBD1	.	TGCGCCAGCAGCACCCGGACAGGGGGAGTCGGCTACACCTTC	CASSTRTGGVGYTF
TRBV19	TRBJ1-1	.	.	TGTGCCAGTAGTCAGGCAGTGAACACTGAAGCTTTCTTT	CASSQAVNTEAFF
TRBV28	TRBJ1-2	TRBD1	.	TGTGCCATCTCAAAGAGGGGGCGGTATGATGGCTACACCTTC	CAISKRGRYDGYTF
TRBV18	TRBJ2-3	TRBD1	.	TGTGCCAGCACCCCGGGACAGGGGGCTGCAGATACGCAGTATTTT	CASTPGQGAADTQYF
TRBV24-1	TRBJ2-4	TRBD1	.	TGTGCCACCAGTGCCTCAGGACAGGTTACAATAGCCAAAAACATTCAGTACTTC	CATSASGQVTIAKNIQYF
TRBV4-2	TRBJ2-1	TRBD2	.	TGTGCCAGCAGCCAAGCTACGGGACTAGCGGGAGGTTCCACCTACAATGAGCAGTTCTTC	CASSQATGLAGGSTYNEQFF